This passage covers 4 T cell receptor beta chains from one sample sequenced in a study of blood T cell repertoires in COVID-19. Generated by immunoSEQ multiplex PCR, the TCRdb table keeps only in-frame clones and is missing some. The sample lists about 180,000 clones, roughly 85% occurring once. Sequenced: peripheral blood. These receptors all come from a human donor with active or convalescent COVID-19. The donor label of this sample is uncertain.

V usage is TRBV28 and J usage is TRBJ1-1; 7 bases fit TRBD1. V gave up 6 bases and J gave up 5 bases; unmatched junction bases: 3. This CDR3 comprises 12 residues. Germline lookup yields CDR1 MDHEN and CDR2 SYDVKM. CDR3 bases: TGTGCCAGCAGCCTACAGGGGACTGAAGCTTTCTTT. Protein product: CASSLQGTEAFF.

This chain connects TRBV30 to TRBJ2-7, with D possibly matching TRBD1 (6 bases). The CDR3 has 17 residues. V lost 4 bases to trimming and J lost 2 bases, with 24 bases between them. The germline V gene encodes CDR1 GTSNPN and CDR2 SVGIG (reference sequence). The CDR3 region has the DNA TGTGCCTGGACTCCTTCTTGGGGCGACAGGCCAACCTACGAGCAGTACTTC. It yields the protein CAWTPSWGDRPTYEQYF.

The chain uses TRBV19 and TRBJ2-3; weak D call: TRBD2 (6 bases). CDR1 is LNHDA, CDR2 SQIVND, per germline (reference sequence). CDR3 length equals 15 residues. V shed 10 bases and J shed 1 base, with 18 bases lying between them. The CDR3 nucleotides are TGTGCCACTACACAAGAGGCGGGGCGCACAGATACGCAGTATTTT. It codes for CATTQEAGRTDTQYF. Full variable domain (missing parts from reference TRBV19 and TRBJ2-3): DGGITQSPKYLFRKEGQNVTLSCEQNLNHDAMYWYRQDPGQGLRLIYYSQIVNDFQKGDIAEGYSVSREKKESFPLTVTSAQKNPTAFYLCATTQEAGRTDTQYFGPGTRLTVL.

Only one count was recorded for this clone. CDR3 DNA: TGTGCCAGCAGTCCACGCAGCGGGGGCTACGAGCAGTACTTC. It yields the protein CASSPRSGGYEQYF. The chain is built from TRBV27 and TRBJ2-7; 8 nucleotides align to TRBD2. The CDR3 is 14 amino acids. The V gene's germline CDR1 is MNHEY and CDR2 SMNVEV (reference sequence). V lost 5 bases to trimming and J lost 3 bases; unmatched junction nucleotides: 6.